This TCR beta chain was sequenced for a study of shared clonotypes between healthy human individuals. The data were produced by immunoSEQ multiplex PCR, yet TCRdb's version contains in-frame clones alone and is incomplete. The sample holds about 2 million clones, roughly 94% seen once. It was CD45RO-negative cells, positively selected for CCR7, that made up naive CD8 cells, with terminally differentiated effector memory CD45RA+ cells excluded. This clone was detected only once. Other DNA sequences of this sample code for an identical CDR3. The CDR3 is made up of 14 amino acids. Germline lookup yields CDR1 MNHEY and CDR2 SVGAGI. V lost 2 bases to trimming and J lost 3 bases; unmatched junction nucleotides: 2.

Material: naive CD8+ T cells sorted from blood. The TCR comes from a young man in good health. The chain couples TRBV6-5 to TRBJ2-5; 8 bases are a match to TRBD2. The CDR3 DNA sequence: TGTGCCAGCAGTTACAGCGGGGGAGAAGAGACCCAGTACTTC. Amino acid sequence: CASSYSGGEETQYF.